Below, 21 T cell receptor beta chains from the same sample are listed, as sequenced in a study of cytomegalovirus exposure and HLA in healthy donors. PCR employed 60 Vbeta and 13 Jbeta primers. The method was immunoSEQ multiplex PCR; TCRdb's version includes in-frame clones alone and lacks a portion of them. The profile shows 150,000 to 200,000 clones, 77% of them singletons. Sequencing input: PBMCs. The receptors shown here come from a woman aged 40 to 50 in good health and CMV-seropositive.

This clone was observed once. This chain connects TRBV27 to TRBJ2-1; tentative D call: TRBD1 (6 bases). V shed 3 bases and J shed 7 bases, with 13 bases lying between them. Germline loops: CDR1 MNHEY, CDR2 SMNVEV (reference sequence). This CDR3 spans 14 amino acids. CDR3 nucleotide sequence: TGTGCCAGCAGTTTCGTTGCAGGGGCGAATGAGCAGTTCTTC. This encodes CASSFVAGANEQFF.

The J gene is TRBJ1-1, the V gene TRBV27; D is unresolved. Germline CDR1 reads MNHEY; CDR2 reads SMNVEV (reference sequence). This CDR3 comprises 13 residues. V shed 0 bases and J shed 7 bases, with 9 bases lying between them. This chain's CDR3 is CASSLSGRYEAFF. The CDR3, as DNA: TGTGCCAGCAGTTTATCGGGCCGCTATGAAGCTTTCTTT.

The chain couples TRBV5-1 to TRBJ2-1, with D perhaps matching TRBD1 (6 bases). The CDR3 extends over 13 amino acids. The germline V and J ends were trimmed by 3 bases and 9 bases, with 13 bases remaining between them. Germline assignment: CDR1 SGHRS and CDR2 YFSETQ. The CDR3 sequence: CASSSQGWTEQFF. The CDR3 coding sequence is TGCGCCAGCAGCTCTCAGGGGTGGACTGAGCAGTTCTTC.

The V call is TRBV27, the J call TRBJ2-5; possible D gene TRBD1, 5 bases. The closer fit of TRBJ2-7 to the DNA end suggests the J call may be wrong. The CDR3 has 13 amino acids. Germline V gene sequence: CDR1 MNHEY, CDR2 SMNVEV (reference sequence). CDR3 nucleotide sequence: TGTGCCAGCAGTTTTACAGGATCCCGCGAGCAGTACTTC. It specifies CASSFTGSREQYF.

This chain joins TRBV28 and TRBJ1-2; 8 bases agree with TRBD1. Germline trimming cut 1 base from V and 8 bases from J; bases unmatched to any gene: 9. Germline V gene lookup returns CDR1 MDHEN and CDR2 SYDVKM. The CDR3 length is 15 residues. CDR3 nucleotide sequence: TGTGCCAGCAGTTTATTAGGCAGGGGGCCCGCGGGCTACACCTTC. Its protein is CASSLLGRGPAGYTF.

The rearrangement links TRBV28 to TRBJ2-1; 15 bases align to TRBD2. This CDR3 comprises 17 residues. J lost 9 bases, V lost 4 bases, and 10 bases had no gene match. Germline CDR1 is MDHEN and CDR2 is SYDVKM. CDR3 residues: CASSSPGLAGGLSEQFF. CDR3 nucleotide sequence: TGTGCCAGCAGTTCGCCAGGACTAGCGGGGGGGCTAAGTGAGCAGTTCTTC.

The chain is built from TRBV18 and TRBJ1-1; possible D gene TRBD1, 6 bases. CDR1 is KGHSH, CDR2 LQKENI, per germline. This CDR3 has 15 amino acids. V was shortened by 3 bases and J by 0 bases, with 11 bases between the two germline ends. The CDR3 DNA follows: TGTGCCAGCTCACCGATGACAGGATTGAACACTGAAGCTTTCTTT. Translation: CASSPMTGLNTEAFF.

This clone is medium-sized (0.01 to 0.1%) by share. A junction end diverges from the germline sequence, so it may reflect a read error. The chain uses TRBV7-9 and TRBJ1-2; no reliable D call. The V gene's germline CDR1 is SEHNR and CDR2 FQNEAQ (reference sequence). This CDR3 has 12 residues. CDR3 bases: TGTTCCAGCAGCTCCGACATATCCGGCTACACCTTC. It translates to CSSSSDISGYTF.

The V gene is TRBV6-5, the J gene TRBJ1-5; possibly TRBD1 for D (6 bases). V was cut by 10 bases and J by 4 bases, with 14 bases left in between. From germline, CDR1 is MNHEY and CDR2 SVGAGI. CDR3 length: 13 amino acids. The CDR3 coding sequence is TGTGCCACCCAACAGGGATTGAATCAGCCCCAGCATTTT. Translated: CATQQGLNQPQHF.

The chain carries TRBV6-1 and TRBJ1-5; unclear D gene. The CDR3 spans 14 residues. The V gene's germline CDR1 is MNHNS and CDR2 SASEGT. V was pared by 8 bases and J by 5 bases, with 16 bases between. In DNA form, the CDR3 reads TGTGCCAGCTCTCCCGAAGGGAGGGATCAGCCCCAGCATTTT. Amino acids: CASSPEGRDQPQHF.

The rearrangement uses TRBV12-2 and TRBJ2-5; TRBD1 is the table's D call and was not checked against the DNA. TRBV12-2 is a recognized pseudogene. This CDR3 has 19 residues. The CDR3 DNA reads as TGTGCAAGTCGCTTAGTTTTAGTTTTTGTGGTCGGGACACGAGAGACCCAGTACTTC. It codes for CASRLVLVFVVGTRETQYF.

The chain couples TRBV28 to TRBJ2-1, with a possible D match to TRBD1 (6 bases). Trimming removed 4 bases at V and 0 bases at J, with 13 bases between. Germline values: CDR1 MDHEN, CDR2 SYDVKM. The CDR3 is made up of 16 amino acids. This CDR3 reads CASSSRQASSYNEQFF. The CDR3 DNA reads as TGTGCCAGCAGTTCAAGACAGGCGAGCTCCTACAATGAGCAGTTCTTC.

This rearrangement joins TRBV18 to TRBJ2-7, with 8 bases fitting TRBD2. V shed 6 bases and J 3 bases; nucleotides not matched to a gene: 10. CDR1 and CDR2 (germline): KGHSH, LQKENI. The CDR3 is made up of 15 amino acids. The CDR3 coding sequence is TGTGCCAGCTCGGCATCGGGACTAGGAGACTACGAGCAGTACTTC. Translated: CASSASGLGDYEQYF.

CDR3 in DNA: TGCGCCAGCAGCTTGGACCCGGGTGAAGATACGCAGTATTTT. It codes for CASSLDPGEDTQYF. V gene TRBV5-1 combines with J gene TRBJ2-3; D not certain. The CDR3 is made up of 14 amino acids. Germline CDR1 SGHRS, CDR2 YFSETQ. V dropped 0 bases and J dropped 5 bases, with 10 bases sitting between them.

The rearrangement uses TRBV5-1 and TRBJ1-2; weak D call: TRBD1 (6 bases). V lost 0 bases and J lost 0, with 15 bases in between. This CDR3 contains 17 residues. CDR1 is SGHRS, CDR2 YFSETQ, per germline. The CDR3 protein is CASSLASDSQANYGYTF. In DNA form, the CDR3 reads TGCGCCAGCAGCTTGGCGTCGGACAGCCAAGCTAACTATGGCTACACCTTC. The variable domain in full, completed from reference TRBV5-1 and TRBJ1-2, reads KAGVTQTPRYLIKTRGQQVTLSCSPISGHRSVSWYQQTPGQGLQFLFEYFSETQRNKGNFPGRFSGRQFSNSRSEMNVSTLELGDSALYLCASSLASDSQANYGYTFGSGTRLTVV.

CDR3 nucleotides: TGTGCCAGCAGTTACTCGATTTTCCCGGCTGGAAACACCATATATTTT. This sequence encodes CASSYSIFPAGNTIYF. V and J are TRBV6-5 and TRBJ1-3; no definite D call. CDR1 and CDR2 from the germline V gene are MNHEY and SVGAGI. CDR3 length equals 16 residues. Trimming left V 0 bases short and J 2 bases short, with 11 bases between.

The chain links TRBV28 to TRBJ1-1, with 10 bases aligning to TRBD1. CDR3 length: 15 amino acids. In germline, CDR1 is MDHEN, CDR2 SYDVKM. The trim removed 6 bases at V and 7 bases at J, leaving 11 bases unmatched. The CDR3 bases are TGTGCCAGCAGACACACCGGGACAGGGGCAGGTGAAGCTTTCTTT. The encoded protein is CASRHTGTGAGEAFF.

The CDR3 sequence is CSTRWGRDTEAFF. The CDR3 DNA follows: TGCAGCACCCGATGGGGGAGGGACACTGAAGCTTTCTTT. The J gene is TRBJ1-1, the V gene TRBV29-1; perhaps TRBD1 as D (5 bases). Between the trimmed V and J ends, which lost 8 bases and 3 bases, there was a span of 16 bases. CDR1 is SQVTM, CDR2 ANQGSEA, per germline. The CDR3 sequence is 13 residues long.

This clone has a handful of counts. The chain links TRBV7-8 to TRBJ2-1; 8 bases align to TRBD1. With V trimmed by 5 bases and J by 2 bases, 5 bases remained unmatched. Germline loops: CDR1 SGHVS, CDR2 FQNEAQ. The CDR3 totals 15 residues. CDR3 sequence reads: CASSPTDRAYNEQFF. CDR3 nucleotides: TGTGCCAGCAGCCCTACGGACAGGGCCTACAATGAGCAGTTCTTC.

The chain joins TRBV5-4 to TRBJ1-1, with a weak D call TRBD1 (5 bases). Trimming shortened V by 4 bases and J by 9 bases, and 13 bases separated the two germline ends. CDR1 and CDR2 from the germline V gene are SGHNT and YYREEE (reference sequence). CDR3 length equals 12 residues. DNA for the CDR3: TGTGCCAGCAGCGACGGGGGGGGTCAAGCTTTCTTT. Protein: CASSDGGGQAFF.

V usage is TRBV5-1 and J usage is TRBJ2-5; the D gene is possibly TRBD2 (5 bases). Germline loops: CDR1 SGHRS, CDR2 YFSETQ. This CDR3 is built from 14 residues. V lost 0 bases to trimming and J lost 2 bases, with 8 bases between them. This chain's CDR3 is CASSLGTGQETQYF. Here the CDR3 DNA reads TGCGCCAGCAGCTTGGGGACTGGACAAGAGACCCAGTACTTC.